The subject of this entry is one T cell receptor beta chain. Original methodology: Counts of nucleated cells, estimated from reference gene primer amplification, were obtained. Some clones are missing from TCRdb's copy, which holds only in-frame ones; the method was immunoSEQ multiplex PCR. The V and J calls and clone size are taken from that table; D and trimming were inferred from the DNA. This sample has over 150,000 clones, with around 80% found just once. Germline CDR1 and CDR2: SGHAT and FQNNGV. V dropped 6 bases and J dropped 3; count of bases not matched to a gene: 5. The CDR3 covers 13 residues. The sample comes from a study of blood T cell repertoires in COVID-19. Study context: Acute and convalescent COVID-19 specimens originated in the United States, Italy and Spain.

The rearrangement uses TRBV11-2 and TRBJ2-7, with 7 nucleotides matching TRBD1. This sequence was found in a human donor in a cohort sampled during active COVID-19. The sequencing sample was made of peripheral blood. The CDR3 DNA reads TGTGCCAGCAGGTCGAACAGGGGCTACGAGCAGTACTTC. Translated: CASRSNRGYEQYF.